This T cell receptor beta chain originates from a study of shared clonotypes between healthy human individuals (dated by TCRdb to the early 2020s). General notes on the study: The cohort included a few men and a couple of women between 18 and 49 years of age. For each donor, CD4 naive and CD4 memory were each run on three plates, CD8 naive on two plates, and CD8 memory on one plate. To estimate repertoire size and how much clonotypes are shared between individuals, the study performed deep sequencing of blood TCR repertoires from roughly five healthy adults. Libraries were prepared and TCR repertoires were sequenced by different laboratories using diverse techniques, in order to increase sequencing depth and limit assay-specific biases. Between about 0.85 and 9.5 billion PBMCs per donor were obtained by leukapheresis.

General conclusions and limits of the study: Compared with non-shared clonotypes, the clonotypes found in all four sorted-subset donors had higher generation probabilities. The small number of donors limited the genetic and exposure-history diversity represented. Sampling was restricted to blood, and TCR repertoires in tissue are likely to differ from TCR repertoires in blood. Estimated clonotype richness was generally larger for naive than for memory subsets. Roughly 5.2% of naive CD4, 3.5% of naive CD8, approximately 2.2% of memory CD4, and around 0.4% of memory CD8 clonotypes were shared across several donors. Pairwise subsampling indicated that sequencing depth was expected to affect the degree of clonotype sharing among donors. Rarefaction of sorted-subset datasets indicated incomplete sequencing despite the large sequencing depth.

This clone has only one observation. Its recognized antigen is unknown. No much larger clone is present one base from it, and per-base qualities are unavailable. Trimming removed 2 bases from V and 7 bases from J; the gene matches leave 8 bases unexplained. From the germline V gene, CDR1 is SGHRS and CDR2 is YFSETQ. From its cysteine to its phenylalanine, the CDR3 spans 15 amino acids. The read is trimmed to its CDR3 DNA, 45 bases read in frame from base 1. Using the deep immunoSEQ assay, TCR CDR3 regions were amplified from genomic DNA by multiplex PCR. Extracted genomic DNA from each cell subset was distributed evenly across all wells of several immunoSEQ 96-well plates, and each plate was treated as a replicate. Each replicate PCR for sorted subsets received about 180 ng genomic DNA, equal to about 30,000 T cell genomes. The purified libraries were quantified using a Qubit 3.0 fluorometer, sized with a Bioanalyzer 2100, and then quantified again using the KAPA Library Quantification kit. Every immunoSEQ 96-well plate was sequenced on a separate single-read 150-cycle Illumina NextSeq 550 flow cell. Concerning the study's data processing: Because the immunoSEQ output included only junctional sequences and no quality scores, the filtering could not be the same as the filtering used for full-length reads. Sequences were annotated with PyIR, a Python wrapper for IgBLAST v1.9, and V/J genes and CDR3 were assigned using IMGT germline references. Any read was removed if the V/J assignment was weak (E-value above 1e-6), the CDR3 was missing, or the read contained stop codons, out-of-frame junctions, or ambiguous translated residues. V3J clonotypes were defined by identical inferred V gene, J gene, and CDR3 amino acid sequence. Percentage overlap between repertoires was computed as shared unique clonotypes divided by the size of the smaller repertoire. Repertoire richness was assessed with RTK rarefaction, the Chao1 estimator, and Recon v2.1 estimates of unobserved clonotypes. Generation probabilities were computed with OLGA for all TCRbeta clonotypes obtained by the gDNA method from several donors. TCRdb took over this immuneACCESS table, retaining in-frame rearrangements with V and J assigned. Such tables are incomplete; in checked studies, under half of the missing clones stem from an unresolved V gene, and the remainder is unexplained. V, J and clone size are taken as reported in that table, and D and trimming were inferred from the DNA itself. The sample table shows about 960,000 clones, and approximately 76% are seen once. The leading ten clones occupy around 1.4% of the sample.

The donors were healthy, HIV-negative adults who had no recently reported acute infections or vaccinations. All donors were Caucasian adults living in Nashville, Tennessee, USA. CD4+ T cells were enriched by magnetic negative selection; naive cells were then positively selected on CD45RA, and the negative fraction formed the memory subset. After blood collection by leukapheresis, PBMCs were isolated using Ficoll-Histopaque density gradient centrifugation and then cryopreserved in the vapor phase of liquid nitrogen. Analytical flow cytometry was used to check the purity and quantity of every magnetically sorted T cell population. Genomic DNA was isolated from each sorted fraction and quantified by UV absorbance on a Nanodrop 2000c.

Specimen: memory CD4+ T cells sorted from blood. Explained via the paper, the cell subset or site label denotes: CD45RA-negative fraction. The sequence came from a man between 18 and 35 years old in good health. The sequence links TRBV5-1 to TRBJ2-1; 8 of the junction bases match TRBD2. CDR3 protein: CASSLSGSLGNEQFF. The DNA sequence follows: TGCGCCAGCAGCTTAAGCGGGAGCTTGGGTAATGAGCAGTTCTTC.